Reported below is one T cell receptor beta chain. Its antigen is currently not known. No much larger clonotype is one base removed from it; base qualities were not supplied. The time point label corresponds to: week 3, after first cycle of checkpoint inhibitor. Blood samples were taken before treatment (T0) and at week 3 (W3), following the first cycle of checkpoint blockade. Except for two patients with rapid clinical progression, response was assessed 12 weeks after the first infusion by RECIST 1.1; disease control meant complete response, partial response or stable disease. Patients were excluded for prior systemic cancer treatment, concomitant immunosuppressant therapy or synchronous other active malignancies. TCR beta was sequenced in both bulk PBMC and plasma cell-free DNA in order to track circulating cells as well as T cell turnover. PBMC were isolated from blood with Lymphoprep and SepMate tubes, followed by red cell lysis. QIAamp DNA Blood Mini kits were used to extract DNA from PBMC and sorted T cell subsets.

These data come from a study of blood T cell dynamics during melanoma immunotherapy (dated by TCRdb to 2020 to 2022). In terms of the full investigation: All patients had metastatic melanoma and were given first-line pembrolizumab or nivolumab plus ipilimumab as standard of care in the United Kingdom. Peripheral T cell receptor repertoires of metastatic melanoma patients were profiled before and after one cycle of checkpoint inhibitor therapy to find early correlates of response. The training cohort was made up of consecutive patients, while a further independent group of patients from the same centre was pooled to form an external validation set.

What the research found in general, with its limitations: Whether the T cell clones driving repertoire changes were melanoma-specific or reflected general immune activation could not be determined in the study. Patients who later achieved disease control showed a bifurcated PBMC repertoire reorganization at W3, with increased clonality or increased diversity, unlike progressors. The relatively small sample size was recognized as a factor that could limit how well the results generalize.

For every bulk PBMC sample, a fixed 350 ng of DNA was loaded. TCR beta CDR3 sequences were amplified from genomic DNA with the immunoSEQ TCRb Assay kit following manufacturer instructions. The KAPA Library Quantification Kit for Illumina platforms was used to quantify pooled libraries by qPCR. Pooled libraries were sequenced on an Illumina NextSeq 500, clustered at roughly 0.6-1.2 pM. For the original study's pipeline: TCR data were analyzed using immunoSEQ ANALYZER and the R LymphoSeq package. A rearrangement efficiency score was calculated as productive divided by the sum of productive and non-productive CDR3 sequences. Within each patient, timepoints were compared pairwise for clonality, measured with the Gini coefficient, and for diversity, measured with the Renyi index at alpha=1. Clonal relatedness used an edit distance of 3, and repertoire similarity used the Bhattacharyya coefficient, both computed in LymphoSeq. To classify response, a linear discriminant analysis based on week-3 changes in clonality and diversity was built using the R MASS and caret packages. The clones in this table, taken by TCRdb from immuneACCESS, are in-frame only. Not every clone is retained; where verified, under half of the shortfall comes from an unresolved V gene, and the cause of the rest is unknown. That table supplies the V and J calls and clone size; D and trimming were determined from the DNA. The sample table lists 8,000 to 13,000 clones, around nine tenths of them with a count of one. The top ten clones comprise roughly 3.7% of the sample.

The germline V gene (reference sequence) supplies CDR1 GTSNPN and CDR2 SVGIG. V drops 0 bases and J drops 0 bases, leaving 12 bases in between. The CDR3, from cysteine to phenylalanine, totals 16 residues. Only CDR3 DNA is held: 48 bases, read in frame from base 1. This sample comprised blood, obtained from a patient treated with checkpoint blockade. The sequence was collected from a human donor with melanoma. Here the chain combines TRBV30 and TRBJ1-3, with the identity of the D gene unclear. DNA sequence: TGTGCCTGGAGTGTGCCAGGTGGGCACTCTGGAAACACCATATATTTT. Protein translation: CAWSVPGGHSGNTIYF. Outside the CDR3, residues come from the reference TRBV30 and TRBJ1-3 proteins, so the full variable domain is: SQTIHQWPATLVQPVGSPLSLECTVEGTSNPNLYWYRQAAGRGLQLLFYSVGIGQISSEVPQNLSASRPQDRQFILSSKKLLLSDSGFYLCAWSVPGGHSGNTIYFGEGSWLTVV.